The 4 T cell receptor beta chains given below trace back to one sample, sequenced in a study of blood T cell repertoires in COVID-19. Method: immunoSEQ multiplex PCR; TCRdb's copy keeps in-frame clones and lacks some. This sample has 150,000 to 200,000 clones, with about three quarters found just once. Specimen: peripheral blood. The source of these receptors is a woman aged 70-85 years with acute or convalescent COVID-19.

The CDR3 here is CASSLVLAGGELFF. The DNA of the CDR3 is TGTGCCAGCAGCTTGGTACTAGCTGGCGGGGAGCTGTTTTTT. The chain couples TRBV7-9 to TRBJ2-2; TRBD2 might be the D (6 bases). The CDR3 has 14 amino acids. Looked up from germline, CDR1 is SEHNR and CDR2 is FQNEAQ (reference sequence). Trimming removed 3 bases at V and 7 bases at J, with 12 bases between.

This clone was seen just once. The chain has TRBV7-2 and TRBJ2-1, with 7 nucleotides matching TRBD2. Germline V gene sequence: CDR1 SGHTA, CDR2 FQGNSA. V lost 4 bases and J lost 5; bases outside the gene matches: 8. CDR3 size: 15 residues. In DNA, the CDR3 is TGTGCCAGCAGCTCACCCGGGACTACACACAATGAGCAGTTCTTC. Translated: CASSSPGTTHNEQFF.

The rearrangement joins TRBV4-1 to TRBJ1-6; maybe TRBD1 (5 bases). This CDR3 region has 14 residues. Germline CDR1 MGHRA, CDR2 YSYEKL. With 8 bases removed from V and 14 bases from J, the gap between germline ends came to 22 bases. CDR3 sequence reads: CASEGGGGVDSLHF. The CDR3, as DNA: TGCGCCAGCGAAGGTGGAGGAGGGGTTGACTCCCTCCACTTT.

This clone was seen a single time. The V and J genes are TRBV7-9 and TRBJ2-7, with TRBD1 identical over 7 bases. Germline V gene data show CDR1 as SEHNR and CDR2 as FQNEAQ (reference sequence). Unmatched junction bases numbered 6, after V lost 5 bases and J lost 2 bases. The CDR3 covers 14 residues. The CDR3 nucleotides are TGTGCCAGCAGCCGGGACAGTAGCGCCTACGAGCAGTACTTC. As protein: CASSRDSSAYEQYF.